This T cell receptor beta chain was identified during a study of CD4 T cells in relation to SARS-CoV-2 and coronaviruses. Overall study: TCR beta CDR3s were sequenced after roughly ten-day antigen culture of PBMCs. Convalescent donors were aged about 20 to 80, with median about 40 years. The HLA restriction of the shared crossreactive spike epitopes was mapped.

Concerning this clone: Its antigen is still unknown.

Assay used: immunoSEQ multiplex PCR; TCRdb lists only in-frame clones, some missing. The data show 40,000 to 50,000 clones, approximately 80% seen once. The V and J ends lost 1 base and 5 bases respectively, with 12 bases between them. Germline CDR1 is MGHRA and CDR2 is YSYEKL. The CDR3 runs 14 residues. Cryopreserved PBMCs were CD4-enriched, then split into naive and memory cells. Sequencing input: naive CD4+ T cells from PBMCs, cultured in vitro. Regarding subset: naive CD4+ T cells isolated by negative enrichment. This sequence was found in an adult with COVID-19. The chain uses TRBV4-1 and TRBJ2-7; possibly TRBD2 for D (6 bases). The CDR3 DNA is TGCGCCAGCAGCCAAGTGAGAGCGGGTGACGAGCAGTACTTC. Its protein product is CASSQVRAGDEQYF.